The clone carrying this T cell receptor beta chain was counted many times. What it recognizes is unknown. V was shortened by 0 bases and J by 4 bases, with 10 bases between the two germline ends. The germline V gene encodes CDR1 MGHRA and CDR2 YSYEKL. CDR3 length equals 15 residues. This specimen comes from a study of T cells after yellow fever vaccination. Overall study findings and caveats: A large majority of primary-vaccination clones showed up again after the booster (approximately 95% CD4, around 85% CD8). Peak timing came faster in the weaker secondary response, day 5 versus 15.

TCR cDNA was made by 5'RACE template switching, adding a universal primer site and UMIs. TCRdb ran MiXCR on the 5' RACE reads and lists one entry per CDR3 protein. Here the sample spans 300,000 to 400,000 distinct CDR3 sequences, about 10% being singletons. The chain links TRBV4-1 to TRBJ2-4, with D unresolved. The clonotype originates from a man between 18 and 29 years old who received the YFV17D yellow fever vaccine. The source material was CD4+ T cells sorted from PBMCs, sampled 45 days after the yellow fever booster vaccination. The CDR3 sequence is CASSQDGWDKNIQYF. The DNA of the CDR3 is TGCGCCAGCAGCCAAGACGGGTGGGATAAAAACATTCAGTACTTC.